The following is a TCR beta chain sequence with its context. What it recognizes is unknown. Researchers divided each subset's genomic DNA evenly across several immunoSEQ plates. Original analysis: Junction-only sequences produced by ImmunoSEQ had no quality scores, so filtering differed. Generated by immunoSEQ multiplex PCR, the TCRdb table keeps only in-frame clones and is missing some. V, J and clone size were drawn from that table, and D and trimming were deduced from the DNA. The sample shows more than 2 million clones, just under 95% of them seen only once. The sample comes from a study of shared clonotypes between healthy human individuals. Naive CD8 cells, CD45RO-negative and positively selected for CCR7, excluded terminally differentiated effector memory CD45RA+ cells. Study-wide results and caveats: What limited the represented genetic and exposure-history diversity was the small number of donors. Clonotype sharing among the donors was expected to vary with sequencing depth.

The receptor comes from a man younger than 30 in good health. Some clones in this sample may be carry-over from other donors' samples. The sequenced material came from naive CD8+ T cells from PBMCs.

The CDR3 is CASSLFPDTQYF. The CDR3 DNA sequence: TGTGCCAGCAGCTTGTTCCCAGATACGCAGTATTTT. The V call is TRBV5-4, the J call TRBJ2-3; no clear D. V was trimmed by 1 base and J by 4 bases, leaving 4 bases between them. The CDR3 runs 12 residues. Germline V gives CDR1 SGHNT, CDR2 YYREEE (reference sequence).